This T cell receptor beta chain appears in the sequencing data of a study of blood T cell repertoires in COVID-19. Original analysis: Nucleated cell counts were estimated from reference gene primer amplification. Produced via immunoSEQ multiplex PCR; TCRdb's table is partial and in-frame only. V and J calls and clone size are given by that table; D and trimming were obtained from the DNA. The sample holds fewer than 400,000 clones, more than 85% seen once. CDR3 length: 13 amino acids. V lost 5 bases to trimming and J lost 8 bases, with 13 bases between them. In germline, CDR1 is SGHNT, CDR2 YENEEA. V gene TRBV11-3 combines with J gene TRBJ2-1; D unclear. The sample consisted of peripheral blood. The TCR was taken from a human donor in a cohort sampled during active COVID-19. The CDR3 region has the DNA TGTGCCAGCAGCCAGAGGTCCGGCTATGAGCAGTTCTTC. This gives the protein CASSQRSGYEQFF.